Below, one T cell receptor (beta chain) is given with its context. Its target is unknown. This record comes from a study of T cell responses to AZD1222 COVID-19 vaccine. Germline V gene sequence: CDR1 LNHDA, CDR2 SQIVND (reference sequence). The CDR3 covers 16 residues. Trimming cost V 3 bases and J 0 bases, with 12 bases left between them. This table comes from immunoSEQ multiplex PCR, and its TCRdb copy is limited to in-frame clones, with some not included. Of around 120,000 clones in the sample, about 90% are singletons; the top ten hold around a tenth. The study, taken as a whole, reports: Per reports, nearly half of all spike-specific TCRs target regions that are unmutated in variants. Clonal diversity was possibly underestimated, and white British individuals and females predominated among donors.

The chain has TRBV19 and TRBJ1-5; D gene uncertain. The clonotype originates from an adult in good health. Source: peripheral blood, taken on day 0 of AZD1222 vaccination. The CDR3 here is CASSMWSSYSNQPQHF. In DNA form, the CDR3 reads TGTGCCAGTAGTATGTGGTCCAGCTATAGCAATCAGCCCCAGCATTTT.